Listed here is a single TCR beta chain. The data were taken from a study of blood T cell repertoires in COVID-19. The repertoire was sequenced with immunoSEQ multiplex PCR; TCRdb's copy has only in-frame clones and lacks some. Of approximately 300,000 clones listed, roughly 84% were seen once; the top ten hold approximately 14%. CDR1 MNHEY and CDR2 SVGEGT come from the germline V gene. This CDR3 is 13 amino acids long. Trimming at V came to 4 bases and at J to 5 bases, leaving 3 bases not matched to a gene. The rearrangement links TRBV6-2 or TRBV6-3 to TRBJ1-1; 8 bases agree with TRBD1. The TCR was taken from a person aged 70 to 85 with COVID-19, enrolled during active disease. Sequenced sample: peripheral blood. The DNA for the CDR3 is TGTGCCAGCAGTTGGACAGGGCCGACTGAAGCTTTCTTT. Its translation: CASSWTGPTEAFF.